A selection of T cell receptor beta chains follows, all from one sample in a study of T cell responses to AZD1222 COVID-19 vaccine. Clones were sequenced by immunoSEQ multiplex PCR, and TCRdb holds only the in-frame ones, with some missing. The profile covers 160,000 or so clones, with 90% appearing a single time and roughly 1.9% taken by the ten largest. Sequencing used peripheral blood, obtained on day 0 of AZD1222 vaccination. These TCRs come from an adult in good health. The CDR3 runs from the conserved cysteine through the conserved F or W. Each record gives: CDR3 DNA, CDR3 protein, J gene, D gene, clone size, V gene. D genes are given only for firm matches. Part of the rows lack a size; the others show once, few, many or a class for expanded clones.

DNA: TGTGCCAGCAGGAAAGCGGGAGGTACCTACGAGCAGTACTTC
CDR3: CASRKAGGTYEQYF
J: TRBJ2-7
D: TRBD2
size: -
V: TRBV7-2

DNA: TGTGCCAGTAGTCCCCTTGGGAACACTGAAGCTTTCTTT
CDR3: CASSPLGNTEAFF
J: TRBJ1-1
D: -
size: once
V: TRBV19

DNA: TGTGCCAGCTCACCACAGAGCTCTGGAAACACCATATATTTT
CDR3: CASSPQSSGNTIYF
J: TRBJ1-3
D: -
size: few
V: TRBV18

DNA: TGTGCCAGCAGCTTAGTCGGGGTTTCACCCCTCCACTTT
CDR3: CASSLVGVSPLHF
J: TRBJ1-6
D: -
size: once
V: TRBV7-9

DNA: TGTGCCAGCAGTTCACGGACAGGGAGCTCCTACGAGCAGTACTTC
CDR3: CASSSRTGSSYEQYF
J: TRBJ2-7
D: TRBD1
size: -
V: TRBV27

DNA: TGTGCCAGCAGCCAAGACATCACTGGAAACACCATATATTTT
CDR3: CASSQDITGNTIYF
J: TRBJ1-3
D: -
size: -
V: TRBV28

DNA: TGTGCCAGCTCACCACCGGACGGGGCGGAGGTCTACGAGCAGTACTTC
CDR3: CASSPPDGAEVYEQYF
J: TRBJ2-7
D: -
size: -
V: TRBV18

DNA: TGTGCCAGCAGCTTACTAGCGGGGGCCTACAATGAGCAGTTCTTC
CDR3: CASSLLAGAYNEQFF
J: TRBJ2-1
D: TRBD2
size: -
V: TRBV5-5

DNA: TGTGCCAGCAGCCGCATCCCTTATTCGGATAATTCACCCCTCCACTTT
CDR3: CASSRIPYSDNSPLHF
J: TRBJ1-6
D: -
size: -
V: TRBV9

DNA: TGTGCCAGCAGCTTAAGTGGGACAGATGACCAGTACTTC
CDR3: CASSLSGTDDQYF
J: TRBJ2-5
D: TRBD1
size: -
V: TRBV7-3

DNA: TGTGCCATCCGGCAAAACCTCAATCAGCCCCAGCATTTT
CDR3: CAIRQNLNQPQHF
J: TRBJ1-5
D: -
size: -
V: TRBV10-3

DNA: TGTGCCACCAAGGGATCTGGCAATAGCAATCAGCCCCAGCATTTT
CDR3: CATKGSGNSNQPQHF
J: TRBJ1-5
D: -
size: -
V: TRBV10-3

DNA: TGCGCCAGCAGTTTTACCGGGACGGCCGCCTACGAGCAGTACTTC
CDR3: CASSFTGTAAYEQYF
J: TRBJ2-7
D: -
size: -
V: TRBV5-1

DNA: TGTGCCACCAGTGACCCCCGGTTAGAAGACTATGGCTACACCTTC
CDR3: CATSDPRLEDYGYTF
J: TRBJ1-2
D: -
size: -
V: TRBV24-1

DNA: TGTGCCAGCAGCTTAGAATTGACAGGTTCCTACGAGCAGTACTTC
CDR3: CASSLELTGSYEQYF
J: TRBJ2-7
D: -
size: -
V: TRBV11-2

DNA: TGTGCCAGCAGCCAAGTATCTTTGGAGAGGACCTACAATGAGCAGTTCTTC
CDR3: CASSQVSLERTYNEQFF
J: TRBJ2-1
D: -
size: -
V: TRBV3-1/TRBV3-2

DNA: TGTGCCAGCAGCTTGGACGTAGGAATAAACTATGGCTACACCTTC
CDR3: CASSLDVGINYGYTF
J: TRBJ1-2
D: -
size: -
V: TRBV3-1/TRBV3-2

DNA: TGTGCCAGCAGCTTAGGTCGTTTTGGGACGGCTGCGGGCACTGAAGCTTTCTTT
CDR3: CASSLGRFGTAAGTEAFF
J: TRBJ1-1
D: -
size: -
V: TRBV7-9

DNA: TGTGCCAGCAGCGGCGGGGGTAGCGGGAGGGTGTACGAGCAGTACTTC
CDR3: CASSGGGSGRVYEQYF
J: TRBJ2-7
D: TRBD2
size: once
V: TRBV28

DNA: TGTGCCAGCAGCGCTGAAGGGCTAGCGGGATACAATGAGCAGTTCTTC
CDR3: CASSAEGLAGYNEQFF
J: TRBJ2-1
D: TRBD2
size: -
V: TRBV4-2

DNA: TGTGCCAGCAGCCGCCCGGGGGAATACCCTGAAGCTTTCTTT
CDR3: CASSRPGEYPEAFF
J: TRBJ1-1
D: -
size: -
V: TRBV6-5

DNA: TGTGCCAGCACTCTCCGGACCCTTGGGGGAGAGACCCAGTACTTC
CDR3: CASTLRTLGGETQYF
J: TRBJ2-5
D: -
size: few
V: TRBV5-6

DNA: TGTGCCAGCAGTGAGGGTGCCGGGACCCCATCCTACGAGCAGTACTTC
CDR3: CASSEGAGTPSYEQYF
J: TRBJ2-7
D: -
size: -
V: TRBV2

DNA: TGTGCCAGCAGCTTACAGACAGGGCCTGGAAACACCATATATTTT
CDR3: CASSLQTGPGNTIYF
J: TRBJ1-3
D: TRBD1
size: -
V: TRBV7-2

DNA: TGTGCCAGCCGACAGGGGAAAAACACTGAAGCTTTCTTT
CDR3: CASRQGKNTEAFF
J: TRBJ1-1
D: TRBD1
size: -
V: TRBV25-1

DNA: TGTGCCAGCAGCGTAGAAAGCCAGGGGTCTGGGGCCAACGTCCTGACTTTC
CDR3: CASSVESQGSGANVLTF
J: TRBJ2-6
D: -
size: -
V: TRBV9

DNA: TGTGCCAGCAGTTTAAGGGACAGGGGGCCAGCTAACTATGGCTACACCTTC
CDR3: CASSLRDRGPANYGYTF
J: TRBJ1-2
D: TRBD1
size: -
V: TRBV27

DNA: TGCAGTGCTAGTAGAGGGGGTGGTTCGGGGGCTAACTATGGCTACACCTTC
CDR3: CSASRGGGSGANYGYTF
J: TRBJ1-2
D: -
size: -
V: TRBV20-1

DNA: TGTGCCAGCAGCGCCCGGGATACGCAGTATTTT
CDR3: CASSARDTQYF
J: TRBJ2-3
D: -
size: -
V: TRBV3-1/TRBV3-2

DNA: TGTGCCAGCAGTAAACCTAACTATGGCTACACCTTC
CDR3: CASSKPNYGYTF
J: TRBJ1-2
D: -
size: -
V: TRBV12-3/TRBV12-4

DNA: TGTGCCATCAGTGGGGACCTCGGGGCCAACGTCCTGACTTTC
CDR3: CAISGDLGANVLTF
J: TRBJ2-6
D: -
size: once
V: TRBV10-3

DNA: TGTGCCAGCAGTCCCGGGACAGACTACGAGCAGTACTTC
CDR3: CASSPGTDYEQYF
J: TRBJ2-7
D: TRBD1
size: once
V: TRBV6-5

DNA: TGTGCCAGCAGTGAATATGGGCCAGCTGGGGAGCTGTTTTTT
CDR3: CASSEYGPAGELFF
J: TRBJ2-2
D: -
size: few
V: TRBV25-1

DNA: TGTGCCAGCAGCCGGGGGACAGGCGACGGAAACACCATATATTTT
CDR3: CASSRGTGDGNTIYF
J: TRBJ1-3
D: TRBD1
size: -
V: TRBV6-2/TRBV6-3

DNA: TGTGCCAGCAGCGAACACCGACAGAAATATAATTCACCCCTCCACTTT
CDR3: CASSEHRQKYNSPLHF
J: TRBJ1-6
D: -
size: -
V: TRBV7-9

DNA: TGTGCCAGCAGCCAAGACGGGCCAGCTGCCTACGAGCAGTACTTC
CDR3: CASSQDGPAAYEQYF
J: TRBJ2-7
D: -
size: -
V: TRBV3-1/TRBV3-2

DNA: TGTGCCAGCAGCTTAAGGATGAACCAGCCCCAGCATTTT
CDR3: CASSLRMNQPQHF
J: TRBJ1-5
D: -
size: -
V: TRBV7-9

DNA: TGTGCCAGCTCACCCGGGACAGGAGCAAGCTACACCTTC
CDR3: CASSPGTGASYTF
J: TRBJ1-2
D: TRBD1
size: -
V: TRBV18

DNA: TGTGCCAGCTCACCTCGGACAGGGTCTCGCACAGATACGCAGTATTTT
CDR3: CASSPRTGSRTDTQYF
J: TRBJ2-3
D: TRBD1
size: -
V: TRBV18

DNA: TGTGCCAGCAGCAGGGGACAGGAGGTTGGCAATCAGCCCCAGCATTTT
CDR3: CASSRGQEVGNQPQHF
J: TRBJ1-5
D: TRBD1
size: -
V: TRBV5-8

DNA: TGTGCCACCAGTGATTTGGGCTATAGCGATGAGCAGTTCTTC
CDR3: CATSDLGYSDEQFF
J: TRBJ2-1
D: -
size: -
V: TRBV24-1